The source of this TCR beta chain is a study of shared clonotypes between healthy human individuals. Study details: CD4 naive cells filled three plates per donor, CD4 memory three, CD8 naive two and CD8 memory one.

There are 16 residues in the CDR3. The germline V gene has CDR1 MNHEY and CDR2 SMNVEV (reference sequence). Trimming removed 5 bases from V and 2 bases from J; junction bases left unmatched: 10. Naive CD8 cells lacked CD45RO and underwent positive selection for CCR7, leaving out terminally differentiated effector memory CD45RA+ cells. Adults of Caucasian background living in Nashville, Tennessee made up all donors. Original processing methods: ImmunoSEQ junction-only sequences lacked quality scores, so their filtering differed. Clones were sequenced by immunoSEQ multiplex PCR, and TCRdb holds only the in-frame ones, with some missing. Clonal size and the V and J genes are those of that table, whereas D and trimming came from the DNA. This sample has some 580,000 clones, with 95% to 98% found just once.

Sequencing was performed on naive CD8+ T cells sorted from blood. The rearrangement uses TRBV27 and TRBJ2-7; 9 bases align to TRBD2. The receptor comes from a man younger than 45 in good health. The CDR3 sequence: CASSTAGLAITYEQYF. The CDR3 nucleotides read TGTGCCAGCAGTACCGCTGGACTAGCGATTACCTACGAGCAGTACTTC.